Here is one T cell receptor (beta chain) with its context. The data derive from a study of cytomegalovirus exposure and HLA in healthy donors. Sequencing was performed with immunoSEQ multiplex PCR; in TCRdb, only in-frame clones are kept and a portion is missing. The data show roughly 130,000 clones, approximately 90% seen once. The V gene's germline CDR1 is SGHVS and CDR2 FQNEAQ. This CDR3 has 15 residues. With 3 bases removed from V and 1 base from J, the gap between germline ends came to 13 bases. This chain connects TRBV7-8 to TRBJ2-7, with D unclear. The sequencing input was PBMCs. The origin of this receptor is a woman aged 25 to 39 in good health and CMV-seropositive. CDR3 in amino acids: CASSFAGSVSYEQYF. For the CDR3, the DNA is TGTGCCAGCAGCTTCGCCGGGTCCGTTTCCTACGAGCAGTACTTC. Using reference TRBV7-8 and TRBJ2-7 for the parts outside the CDR3, the full variable domain is GAGVSQSPRYKVAKRGQDVALRCDPISGHVSLFWYQQALGQGPEFLTYFQNEAQLDKSGLPSDRFFAERPEGSVSTLKIQRTQQEDSAVYLCASSFAGSVSYEQYFGPGTRLTVT.